This TCR beta chain derives from a study of early stage breast cancer tumors. The CDR3 runs to 15 residues. CDR1 and CDR2 from the germline V gene are WNHNN and SYGVQD (reference sequence). V shed 5 bases and J 1 base; nucleotides not matched to a gene: 3. Produced via immunoSEQ multiplex PCR; TCRdb's table is partial and in-frame only. The sample contains around 4,400 clones, 60% to 80% of which appear only once. This clone showed up just a few times. The receptor was derived from a person aged 60 to 70 with breast cancer. V usage is TRBV10-1 and J usage is TRBJ2-1; the match to TRBD2 covers 9 bases. Input material: normal breast tissue next to the tumor. CDR3 sequence (DNA): TGCGCCAGCAGTATACTAGCGGGTTCCTACAATGAGCAGTTCTTC. It encodes CASSILAGSYNEQFF.